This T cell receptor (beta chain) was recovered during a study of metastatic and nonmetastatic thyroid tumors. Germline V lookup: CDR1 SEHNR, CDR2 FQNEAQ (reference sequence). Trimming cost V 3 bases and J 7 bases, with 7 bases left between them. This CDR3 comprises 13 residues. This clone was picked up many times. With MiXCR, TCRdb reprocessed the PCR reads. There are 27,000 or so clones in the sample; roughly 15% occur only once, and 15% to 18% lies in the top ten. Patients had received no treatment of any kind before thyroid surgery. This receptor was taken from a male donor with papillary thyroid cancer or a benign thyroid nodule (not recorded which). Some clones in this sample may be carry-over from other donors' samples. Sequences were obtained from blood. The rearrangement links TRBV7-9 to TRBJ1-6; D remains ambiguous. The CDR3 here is CASSFGLNSPLHF. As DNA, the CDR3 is TGTGCCAGCAGCTTCGGCCTAAATTCACCCCTCCACTTT.